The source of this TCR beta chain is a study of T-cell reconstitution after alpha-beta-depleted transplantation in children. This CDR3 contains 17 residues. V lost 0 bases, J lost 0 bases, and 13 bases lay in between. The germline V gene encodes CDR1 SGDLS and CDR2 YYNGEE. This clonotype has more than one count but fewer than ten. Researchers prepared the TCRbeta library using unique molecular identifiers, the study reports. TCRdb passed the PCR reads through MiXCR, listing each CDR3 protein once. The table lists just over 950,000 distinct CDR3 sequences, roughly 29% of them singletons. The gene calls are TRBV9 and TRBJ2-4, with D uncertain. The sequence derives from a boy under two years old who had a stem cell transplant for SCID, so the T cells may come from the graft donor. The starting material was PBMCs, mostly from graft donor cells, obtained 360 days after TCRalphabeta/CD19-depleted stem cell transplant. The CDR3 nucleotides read TGTGCCAGCAGCGTAGGGGTAGGCGTACTAGCCAAAAACATTCAGTACTTC. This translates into CASSVGVGVLAKNIQYF.